Below, 25 T cell receptor beta chains from the same sample are listed, as sequenced in a study of T cells in Graves' hyperthyroidism and ophthalmopathy. TCR beta CDR3 sequences were amplified from RNA transcripts. A first-round RT-PCR of the TCR CDR3 used the HTBI primer set. TCRdb re-called the multiplex PCR reads through MiXCR, storing one row per CDR3 protein. This table holds around 450,000 distinct CDR3 sequences, less than 20% found once. The sequenced sample was blood. These TCRs come from a woman between 18 and 30 years old with Graves' hyperthyroidism.

Many counts were recorded for this clonotype. This chain links TRBV2 with TRBJ1-5; possibly TRBD1 for D (5 bases). Per germline, CDR1 SNHLY and CDR2 FYNNEI. The CDR3 is 16 amino acids. V was shortened by 1 base and J by 4 bases, with 14 bases between the two germline ends. This CDR3 reads CASSEGGKERNQPQHF. CDR3 nucleotides: TGTGCCAGCAGTGAAGGGGGGAAAGAACGGAATCAGCCCCAGCATTTT. Complete variable domain (other parts from reference TRBV2 and TRBJ1-5): EPEVTQTPSHQVTQMGQEVILRCVPISNHLYFYWYRQILGQKVEFLVSFYNNEISEKSEIFDDQFSVERPDGSNFTLKIRSTKLEDSAMYFCASSEGGKERNQPQHFGDGTRLSIL.

This chain joins TRBV6-1 and TRBJ2-3; D not certain. CDR1 is MNHNS, CDR2 SASEGT, per germline. The V end lost 4 bases, the J end lost 0 bases, and 11 bases lay between the germline ends. The CDR3 extends over 15 amino acids. The CDR3 region is CASSGGFLSTDTQYF. DNA of the CDR3: TGTGCCAGCAGTGGGGGATTCTTGAGCACAGATACGCAGTATTTT.

This clonotype has a count of ten or more. The chain links TRBV7-3 to TRBJ2-1, with TRBD2 identical over 10 bases. V was clipped by 2 bases and J by 9 bases; unmatched bases: 4. This CDR3 has 14 amino acids. Germline V gene sequence: CDR1 SGHTA, CDR2 FQGTGA. The CDR3 sequence: CASSLQASGSEQFF. As DNA, the CDR3 is TGTGCCAGCAGCTTACAAGCTAGCGGGAGTGAGCAGTTCTTC.

The chain has TRBV4-1 and TRBJ1-2; D possibly corresponds to TRBD1 (6 bases). Germline CDR1 is MGHRA and CDR2 is YSYEKL. This CDR3 contains 13 residues. V lost 1 base, J lost 10 bases, and 13 bases lay in between. The CDR3 spells CASSQGAGATYTF. The CDR3 nucleotides read TGCGCCAGCAGCCAAGGAGCAGGGGCGACCTACACCTTC.

In this sample, this clonotype turned up many times. The V gene is TRBV12-3 or TRBV12-4, the J gene TRBJ1-2; TRBD1 matches 10 bases. The V gene end was trimmed by 7 bases and the J gene end by 5 bases; junction bases not matched to a gene: 4. The CDR3 length is 13 residues. The CDR3 nucleotides read TGTGCCAGCATTCGGACAGGGGGATATGGCTACACCTTC. It translates to CASIRTGGYGYTF.

This clonotype was seen repeatedly, ten times or more. The V call is TRBV5-8, the J call TRBJ2-7, with TRBD1 as a possible D gene (6 bases). This CDR3 is 14 amino acids long. Germline values: CDR1 SGHTS, CDR2 YDEGEE. The ends were cut back, 0 bases at V and 3 bases at J, with 10 bases in the middle. The CDR3 spells CASSLGQAGYEQYF. The CDR3 DNA sequence: TGTGCCAGCAGCTTGGGACAGGCAGGCTACGAGCAGTACTTC.

This clonotype was seen ten or more times. The V gene is TRBV5-4, the J gene TRBJ2-5; D gene unclear. V was trimmed by 3 bases and J by 1 base, leaving 10 bases between them. Germline V gene lookup returns CDR1 SGHNT and CDR2 YYREEE (reference sequence). The CDR3 extends over 14 amino acids. CDR3 protein: CASSSPLTQETQYF. The CDR3 nucleotides read TGTGCCAGCAGCTCCCCCCTGACCCAAGAGACCCAGTACTTC.

The chain links TRBV6-6 to TRBJ2-6; D might be TRBD1 or TRBD2, each matching 5 bases. V lost 2 bases and J 0 bases, leaving 8 bases between the germline ends. The length of the CDR3 is 16 residues. Germline V lookup: CDR1 MNHNY, CDR2 SVGAGI (reference sequence). The CDR3 region is CASSYGGNSGANVLTF. CDR3 nucleotides: TGTGCCAGCAGTTACGGGGGAAACTCTGGGGCCAACGTCCTGACTTTC.

This clonotype was counted many times. This sequence joins TRBV2 and TRBJ2-1; TRBD2 matches 7 bases. V lost 1 base to trimming and J lost 5 bases; unmatched junction nucleotides: 5. Germline-derived CDR1 and CDR2 are SNHLY and FYNNEI. This CDR3 spans 15 amino acids. Written as DNA, the CDR3 is TGTGCCAGCAGTGAAGGGGCTAGCGGAAACAATGAGCAGTTCTTC. It translates to CASSEGASGNNEQFF.

At least ten counts were recorded for this clonotype. This chain links TRBV19 with TRBJ1-2; D is unclear. The CDR3 runs to 12 residues. V was pared by 6 bases and J by 6 bases, with 11 bases between. The germline V gene has CDR1 LNHDA and CDR2 SQIVND (reference sequence). The CDR3 loop reads CASSWSSHGYTF. The CDR3 coding sequence is TGTGCCAGTAGCTGGAGTAGCCATGGCTACACCTTC.

This clonotype was found many times. J is TRBJ2-5 and V is TRBV2; D is tentatively TRBD1 or TRBD2 (5 bases each). The ends were cut back, 6 bases at V and 1 base at J, with 9 bases in the middle. CDR1 and CDR2 (germline): SNHLY, FYNNEI. This CDR3 comprises 13 residues. The CDR3 DNA reads as TGTGCCAGCAGGGGGGACGGCCAAGAGACCCAGTACTTC. Its translation is CASRGDGQETQYF.

In this sample, this clonotype turned up many times. The chain couples TRBV7-9 to TRBJ2-5; no reliable D call. The CDR3 is made up of 13 amino acids. The V end was cut by 7 bases, the J end by 1 base, with 10 bases between. Germline CDR1 is SEHNR and CDR2 is FQNEAQ (reference sequence). CDR3 in amino acids: CASTVAVQETQYF. The CDR3 nucleotides read TGTGCCAGCACCGTTGCAGTCCAAGAGACCCAGTACTTC.

The genes are TRBV20-1 and TRBJ1-2; possibly TRBD1 for D (5 bases). Trimming stripped 3 bases from V and 5 bases from J, with 10 bases between. CDR1 and CDR2 from the germline V gene are DFQATT and SNEGSKA (reference sequence). CDR3 length: 12 residues. CDR3 in amino acids: CSARGVRYGYTF. The CDR3 nucleotides are TGCAGTGCTAGGGGGGTGAGGTATGGCTACACCTTC.

This clonotype has a count of ten or more. The V call is TRBV20-1, the J call TRBJ2-7; 8 bases fit TRBD1. With V trimmed by 6 bases and J by 7 bases, 17 bases remained unmatched. The CDR3 runs to 15 residues. CDR1 and CDR2 (germline): DFQATT, SNEGSKA (reference sequence). The CDR3 coding sequence is TGCAGTGCCCAACGCGGTGAGACAGGGGTGGAGGAGCAGTACTTC. Residues: CSAQRGETGVEEQYF.

The sample holds many counts of this clonotype. This chain joins TRBV20-1 and TRBJ1-2; 7 bases are a match to TRBD1. J lost 4 bases, V lost 0 bases, and 2 bases had no gene match. The CDR3 has 13 residues. Germline V gene sequence: CDR1 DFQATT, CDR2 SNEGSKA (reference sequence). In nucleotides, the CDR3 is TGCAGTGCTAGAGATTGGACAGGCTATGGCTACACCTTC. It is translated as CSARDWTGYGYTF.

In its sample, this clonotype was seen many times. The V call is TRBV7-2, the J call TRBJ2-1, with no clear D. The CDR3 spans 17 residues. Germline V gene sequence: CDR1 SGHTA, CDR2 FQGNSA. V was pared by 4 bases and J by 6 bases, with 22 bases between. This CDR3 is CASSSPRWARGINEQFF. As DNA, the CDR3 is TGTGCCAGCAGCTCCCCCCGGTGGGCGAGAGGAATCAATGAGCAGTTCTTC.

This clonotype came up many times. The chain couples TRBV28 to TRBJ2-7, with D tentatively TRBD2 (6 bases). CDR1 and CDR2 (germline): MDHEN, SYDVKM. The germline V and J ends were trimmed by 11 bases and 2 bases, with 13 bases remaining between them. This CDR3 is built from 12 residues. The DNA for the CDR3 is TGTGCCGGCGGGGCAGGTCCCTACGAGCAGTACTTC. Its translation is CAGGAGPYEQYF.

This chain joins TRBV13 and TRBJ2-1; D remains unclear. Looked up from germline, CDR1 is PRHDT and CDR2 is FYEKMQ (reference sequence). Trimming cost V 6 bases and J 7 bases, with 19 bases left between them. The CDR3 extends over 15 amino acids. This CDR3 is CASSEWDGSRNEQFF. In DNA, the CDR3 is TGTGCCAGCAGTGAATGGGATGGGTCCAGAAATGAGCAGTTCTTC.

At least ten counts were recorded for this clonotype. The chain is built from TRBV5-1 and TRBJ1-2, with D hard to call. Germline V gives CDR1 SGHRS, CDR2 YFSETQ. Trimming took off 5 bases at V and 2 bases at J, with 16 bases between the two ends. This CDR3 spans 15 amino acids. CDR3 amino acids: CASRVRRVKNYGYTF. In nucleotides, the CDR3 is TGCGCCAGCAGGGTTCGGCGCGTGAAGAACTATGGCTACACCTTC.

This clonotype was found many times. The chain joins TRBV30 to TRBJ1-5; 7 bases fit TRBD1. The CDR3 spans 13 residues. Germline CDR1 is GTSNPN and CDR2 is SVGIG (reference sequence). Trimming removed 3 bases from V and 2 bases from J; junction bases left unmatched: 1. The CDR3 DNA sequence: TGTGCCTGGAGAGGGGGCGGCAATCAGCCCCAGCATTTT. Protein sequence: CAWRGGGNQPQHF.

The table lists this clonotype with a few counts. The genes are TRBV3-1 and TRBJ1-1; D unresolved. This CDR3 comprises 14 residues. In germline, CDR1 is LGHDT, CDR2 YNNKEL (reference sequence). The germline V and J ends were trimmed by 4 bases and 0 bases, with 9 bases remaining between them. The CDR3 loop reads CASSPGNLNTEAFF. CDR3 nucleotides: TGTGCCAGCAGCCCCGGGAACCTGAACACTGAAGCTTTCTTT.

This clonotype appeared many times. J is TRBJ2-7 and V is TRBV20-1, with TRBD1 matching over 8 bases. This CDR3 region has 13 residues. The V segment lost 4 bases and the J segment 5 bases; nucleotides outside the gene matches: 7. Per the germline V gene, CDR1 is DFQATT and CDR2 is SNEGSKA (reference sequence). The CDR3 loop is CSATTTGAHEQYF. DNA for the CDR3: TGCAGTGCTACCACGACAGGGGCCCACGAGCAGTACTTC.

This rearrangement joins TRBV4-2 to TRBJ2-1; 10 nucleotides match TRBD2. Germline CDR1 and CDR2: LGHNA and YNFKEQ. Germline trimming cut 2 bases from V and 7 bases from J; bases unmatched to any gene: 5. The CDR3 totals 15 residues. The CDR3 here is CASSQPISGRNEQFF. The CDR3, as DNA: TGTGCCAGCAGCCAACCAATTAGCGGGAGGAATGAGCAGTTCTTC.

Only a few counts were recorded for this clonotype. The gene calls are TRBV20-1 and TRBJ1-4; D is ambiguous. This CDR3 spans 13 amino acids. The V gene's germline CDR1 is DFQATT and CDR2 SNEGSKA (reference sequence). Deletions cut 0 bases from V and 8 bases from J, with 10 bases between. CDR3 residues: CSAREGLREKLFF. CDR3 coding DNA: TGCAGTGCTAGAGAAGGGCTTCGCGAAAAACTGTTTTTT.

This clonotype was recorded many times. The chain recombines TRBV20-1 with TRBJ2-3; no reliable D call. V gave up 6 bases and J gave up 6 bases, with 7 bases separating them. The CDR3 covers 10 residues. CDR1 is DFQATT and CDR2 is SNEGSKA in the germline V gene (reference sequence). This chain's CDR3 is CSAADDTQYF. In DNA form, the CDR3 reads TGCAGTGCCGCTGACGATACGCAGTATTTT.